What follows describes a single T cell receptor beta chain. Its antigen is not identified. This sample was taken from a study of vaccination and CD4 T cells after COVID-19. Study overall: In culture, cells were exposed to overlapping spike peptides from SARS-CoV-2, HCoV-NL63, HCoV-OC43 and HCoV-229E.

The CDR3 consists of 16 residues. The V and J ends lost 0 bases and 0 bases respectively, with 11 bases between them. Looked up from germline, CDR1 is SGDLS and CDR2 is YYNGEE. Treatment indicated: roughly 11-day PBMC culture with coronavirus spike peptide pools or control peptides (ViraFEST assay). ViraFEST used peptide pools to expand antigen-specific T cells, then sequenced TCRs. Cultured CD4+ T cell DNA was sequenced using the Oncomine TCR Beta short-read assay. TCRdb passed the PCR reads through MiXCR, listing each CDR3 protein once. The top ten clones hold around 9% of a sample with several thousand distinct CDR3 sequences, around 67% of them seen once.

The source was CD4+ T cells from blood, cultured in vitro, collected before SARS-CoV-2 vaccination. This chain uses TRBV9 with TRBJ2-3; D is possibly TRBD2 (6 bases). The sequence was obtained from a human donor who had recovered from COVID-19. CDR3 bases: TGTGCCAGCAGCGTAGGGCCCGGAGGGAGCACAGATACGCAGTATTTT. This gives the protein CASSVGPGGSTDTQYF.